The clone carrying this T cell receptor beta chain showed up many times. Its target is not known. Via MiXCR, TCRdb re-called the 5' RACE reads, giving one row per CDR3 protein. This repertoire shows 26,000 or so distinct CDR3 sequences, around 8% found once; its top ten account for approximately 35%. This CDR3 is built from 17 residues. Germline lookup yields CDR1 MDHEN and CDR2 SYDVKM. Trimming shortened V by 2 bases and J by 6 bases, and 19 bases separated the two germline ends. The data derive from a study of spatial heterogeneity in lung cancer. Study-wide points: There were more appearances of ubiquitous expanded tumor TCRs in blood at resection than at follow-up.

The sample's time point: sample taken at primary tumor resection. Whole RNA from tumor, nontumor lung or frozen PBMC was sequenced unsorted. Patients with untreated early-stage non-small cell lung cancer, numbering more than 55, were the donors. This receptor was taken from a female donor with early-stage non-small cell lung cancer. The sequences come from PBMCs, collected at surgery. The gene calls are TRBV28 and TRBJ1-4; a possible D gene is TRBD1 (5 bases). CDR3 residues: CASSLSRWGGEDEKLFF. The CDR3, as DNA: TGTGCCAGCAGTTTAAGTAGGTGGGGCGGAGAAGATGAAAAACTGTTTTTT.